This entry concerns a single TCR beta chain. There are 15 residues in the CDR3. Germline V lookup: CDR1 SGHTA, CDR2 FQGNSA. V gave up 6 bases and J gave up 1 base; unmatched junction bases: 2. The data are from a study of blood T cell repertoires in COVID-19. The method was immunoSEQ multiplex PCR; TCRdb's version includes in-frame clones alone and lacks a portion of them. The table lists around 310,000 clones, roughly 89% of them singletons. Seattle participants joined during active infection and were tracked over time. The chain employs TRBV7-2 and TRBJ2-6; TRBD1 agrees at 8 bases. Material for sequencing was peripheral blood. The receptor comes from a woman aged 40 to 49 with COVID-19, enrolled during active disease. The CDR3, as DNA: TGTGCCAGCAGGAGGACAGGGTCTGGGGCCAACGTCCTGACTTTC. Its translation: CASRRTGSGANVLTF.